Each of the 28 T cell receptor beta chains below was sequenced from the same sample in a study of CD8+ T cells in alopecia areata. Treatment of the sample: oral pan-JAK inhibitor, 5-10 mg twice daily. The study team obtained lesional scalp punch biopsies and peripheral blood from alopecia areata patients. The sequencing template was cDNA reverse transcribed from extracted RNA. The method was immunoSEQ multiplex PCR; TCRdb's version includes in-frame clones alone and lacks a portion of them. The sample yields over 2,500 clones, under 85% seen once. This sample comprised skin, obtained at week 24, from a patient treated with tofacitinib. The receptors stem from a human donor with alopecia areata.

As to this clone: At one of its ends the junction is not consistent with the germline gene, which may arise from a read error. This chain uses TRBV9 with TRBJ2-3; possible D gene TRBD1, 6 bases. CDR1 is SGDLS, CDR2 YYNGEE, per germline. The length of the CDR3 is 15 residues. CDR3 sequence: CAGSVETGMRDTQYF. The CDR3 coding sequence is TGTGCCGGCAGCGTAGAGACAGGAATGCGGGATACGCAGTATTTT.

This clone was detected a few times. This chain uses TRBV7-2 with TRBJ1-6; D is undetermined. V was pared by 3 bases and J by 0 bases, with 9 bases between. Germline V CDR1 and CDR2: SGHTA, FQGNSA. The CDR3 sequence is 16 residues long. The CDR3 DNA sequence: TGTGCCAGCAGCTTCGACATGAGCTCCTATAATTCACCCCTCCACTTT. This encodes CASSFDMSSYNSPLHF. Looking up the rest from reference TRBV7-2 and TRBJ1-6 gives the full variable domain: GAGVSQSPSNKVTEKGKDVELRCDPISGHTALYWYRQSLGQGLEFLIYFQGNSAPDKSGLPSDRFSAERTGGSVSTLTIQRTQQEDSAVYLCASSFDMSSYNSPLHFGNGTRLTVT.

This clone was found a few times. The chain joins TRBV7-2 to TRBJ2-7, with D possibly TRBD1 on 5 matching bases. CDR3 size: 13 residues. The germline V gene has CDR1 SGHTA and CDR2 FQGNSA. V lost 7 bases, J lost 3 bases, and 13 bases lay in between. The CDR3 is CASNQGSYYEQYF. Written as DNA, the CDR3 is TGTGCCAGCAACCAGGGATCTTACTACGAGCAGTACTTC.

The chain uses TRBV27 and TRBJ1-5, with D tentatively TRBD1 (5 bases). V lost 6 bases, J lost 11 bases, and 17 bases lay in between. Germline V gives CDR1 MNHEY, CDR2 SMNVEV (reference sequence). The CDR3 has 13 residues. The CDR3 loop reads CASSPGPGGAQHF. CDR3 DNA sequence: TGTGCCAGCAGCCCGGGGCCCGGTGGTGCCCAGCATTTT.

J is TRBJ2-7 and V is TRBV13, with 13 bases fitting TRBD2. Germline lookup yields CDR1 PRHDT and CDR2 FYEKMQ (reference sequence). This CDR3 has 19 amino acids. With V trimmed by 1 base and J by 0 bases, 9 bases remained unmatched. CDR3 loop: CASSLVTSGGVRSSYEQYF. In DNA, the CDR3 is TGTGCCAGCAGCTTAGTAACTAGCGGGGGGGTAAGAAGCTCCTACGAGCAGTACTTC.

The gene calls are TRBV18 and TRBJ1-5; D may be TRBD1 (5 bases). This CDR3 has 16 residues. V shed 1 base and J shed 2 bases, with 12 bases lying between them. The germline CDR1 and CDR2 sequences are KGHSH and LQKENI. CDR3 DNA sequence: TGTGCCAGCTCACCACTGCGGGGGTTAGGCAATCAGCCCCAGCATTTT. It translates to CASSPLRGLGNQPQHF.

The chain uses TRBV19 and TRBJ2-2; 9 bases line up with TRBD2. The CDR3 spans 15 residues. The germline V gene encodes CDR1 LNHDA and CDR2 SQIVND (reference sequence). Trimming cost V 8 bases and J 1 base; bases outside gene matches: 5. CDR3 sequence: CASLAGLRNTGELFF. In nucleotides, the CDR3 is TGTGCCAGTCTAGCGGGACTTCGGAACACCGGGGAGCTGTTTTTT.

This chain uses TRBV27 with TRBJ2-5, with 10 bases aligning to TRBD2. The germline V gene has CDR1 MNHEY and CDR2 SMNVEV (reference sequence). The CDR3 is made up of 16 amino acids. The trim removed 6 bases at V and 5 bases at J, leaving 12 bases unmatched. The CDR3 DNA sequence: TGTGCCAGCAGGTCCTTAGCGGGGGGAGGGGTGGAGACCCAGTACTTC. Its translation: CASRSLAGGGVETQYF.

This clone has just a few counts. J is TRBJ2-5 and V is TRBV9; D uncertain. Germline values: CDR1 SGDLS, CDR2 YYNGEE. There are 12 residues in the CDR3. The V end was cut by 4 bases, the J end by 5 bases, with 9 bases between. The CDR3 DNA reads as TGTGCCAGCAGCAGAGGAACGGAGACCCAGTACTTC. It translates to CASSRGTETQYF.

The CDR3 loop reads CASKWGKETDTQYF. The CDR3 nucleotides read TGCGCCTCTAAGTGGGGGAAAGAAACAGATACGCAGTATTTT. The gene calls are TRBV4-1 and TRBJ2-3; D possibly uses TRBD1 or TRBD2 (5 bases each). This CDR3 comprises 14 residues. V was pared by 11 bases and J by 3 bases, with 18 bases between. Germline CDR1 reads MGHRA; CDR2 reads YSYEKL.

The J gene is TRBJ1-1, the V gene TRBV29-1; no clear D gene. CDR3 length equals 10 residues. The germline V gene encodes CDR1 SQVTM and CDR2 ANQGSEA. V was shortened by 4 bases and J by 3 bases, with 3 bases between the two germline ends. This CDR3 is CSVVDTEAFF. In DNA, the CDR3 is TGCAGCGTTGTGGACACTGAAGCTTTCTTT.

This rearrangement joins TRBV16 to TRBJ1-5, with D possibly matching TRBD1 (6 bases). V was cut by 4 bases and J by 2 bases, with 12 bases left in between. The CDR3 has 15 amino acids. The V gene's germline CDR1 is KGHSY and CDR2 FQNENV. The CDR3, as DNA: TGTGCCAGCAGCCTAACAGGGTTAGGCAATCAGCCCCAGCATTTT. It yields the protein CASSLTGLGNQPQHF.

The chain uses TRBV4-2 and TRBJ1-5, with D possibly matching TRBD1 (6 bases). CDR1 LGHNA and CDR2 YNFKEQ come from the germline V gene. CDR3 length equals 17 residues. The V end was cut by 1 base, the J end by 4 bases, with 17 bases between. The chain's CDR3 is CASSQGILGGLNQPQHF. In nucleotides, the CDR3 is TGTGCCAGCAGCCAAGGGATTTTAGGGGGGCTTAATCAGCCCCAGCATTTT.

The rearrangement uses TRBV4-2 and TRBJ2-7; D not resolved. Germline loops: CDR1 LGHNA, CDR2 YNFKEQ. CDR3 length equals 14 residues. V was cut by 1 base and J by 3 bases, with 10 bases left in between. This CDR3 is CASSQAVGFYEQYF. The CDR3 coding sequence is TGTGCCAGCAGCCAAGCCGTCGGATTCTACGAGCAGTACTTC.

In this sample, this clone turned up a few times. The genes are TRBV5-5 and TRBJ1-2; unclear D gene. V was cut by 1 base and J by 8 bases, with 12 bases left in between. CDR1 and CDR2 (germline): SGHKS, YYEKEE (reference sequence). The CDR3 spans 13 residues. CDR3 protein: CASSLRLLEGYTF. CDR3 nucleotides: TGTGCCAGCAGCTTGCGGCTCCTTGAGGGCTACACCTTC.

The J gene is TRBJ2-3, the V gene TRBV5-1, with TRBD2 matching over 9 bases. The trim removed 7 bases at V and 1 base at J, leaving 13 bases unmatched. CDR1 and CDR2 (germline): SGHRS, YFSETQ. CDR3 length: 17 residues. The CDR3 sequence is CASDPSGGPGRTDTQYF. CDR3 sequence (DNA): TGCGCCAGCGACCCAAGCGGGGGGCCCGGGCGCACAGATACGCAGTATTTT.

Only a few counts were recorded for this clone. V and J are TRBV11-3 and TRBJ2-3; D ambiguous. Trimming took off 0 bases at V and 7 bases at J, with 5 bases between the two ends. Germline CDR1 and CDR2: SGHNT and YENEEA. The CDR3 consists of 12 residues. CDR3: CASSLEPHTQYF. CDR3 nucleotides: TGTGCCAGCAGCTTAGAACCGCATACGCAGTATTTT.

The CDR3 DNA is TGCGCCAGCACACCCTCGGTTCTCGGGGCGTACGAGCAGTACTTC. This gives the protein CASTPSVLGAYEQYF. The chain carries TRBV5-1 and TRBJ2-7, with D possibly called TRBD1 or TRBD2 (5 bases each). The CDR3 totals 15 residues. CDR1 and CDR2 (germline): SGHRS, YFSETQ. Trimming shortened V by 6 bases and J by 4 bases, and 20 bases separated the two germline ends.

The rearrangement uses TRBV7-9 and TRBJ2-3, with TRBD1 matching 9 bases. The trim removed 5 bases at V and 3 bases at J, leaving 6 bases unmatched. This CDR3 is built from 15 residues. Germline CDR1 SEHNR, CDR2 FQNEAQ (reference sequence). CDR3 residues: CASSNRDRVTDTQYF. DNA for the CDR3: TGTGCCAGCAGCAACCGGGACAGGGTAACAGATACGCAGTATTTT.

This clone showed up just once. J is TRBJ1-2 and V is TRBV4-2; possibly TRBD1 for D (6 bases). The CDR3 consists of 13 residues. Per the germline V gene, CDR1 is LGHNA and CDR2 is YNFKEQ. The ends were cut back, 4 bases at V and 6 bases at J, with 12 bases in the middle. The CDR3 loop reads CASSPQGPDGYTF. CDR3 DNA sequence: TGTGCCAGCAGCCCCCAGGGGCCCGATGGCTACACCTTC.

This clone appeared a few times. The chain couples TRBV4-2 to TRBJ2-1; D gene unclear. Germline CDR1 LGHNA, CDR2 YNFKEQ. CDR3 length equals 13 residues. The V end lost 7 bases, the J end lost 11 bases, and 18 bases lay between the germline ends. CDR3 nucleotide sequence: TGTGCCAGCACAAGTTCTCGGAAATATAAGCAGTTCTTC. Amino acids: CASTSSRKYKQFF.

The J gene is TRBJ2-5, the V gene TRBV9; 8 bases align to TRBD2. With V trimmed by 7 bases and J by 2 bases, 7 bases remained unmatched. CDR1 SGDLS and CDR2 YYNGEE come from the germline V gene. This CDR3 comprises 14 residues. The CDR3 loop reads CASARGLGQETQYF. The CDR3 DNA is TGTGCCAGCGCCAGGGGACTAGGGCAAGAGACCCAGTACTTC.

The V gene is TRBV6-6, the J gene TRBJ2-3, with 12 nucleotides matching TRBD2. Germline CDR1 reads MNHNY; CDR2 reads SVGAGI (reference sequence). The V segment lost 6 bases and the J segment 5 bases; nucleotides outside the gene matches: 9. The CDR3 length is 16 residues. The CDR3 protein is CASRSTSGGFKDTQYF. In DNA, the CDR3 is TGTGCCAGCAGGTCCACTAGCGGGGGGTTTAAAGATACGCAGTATTTT.

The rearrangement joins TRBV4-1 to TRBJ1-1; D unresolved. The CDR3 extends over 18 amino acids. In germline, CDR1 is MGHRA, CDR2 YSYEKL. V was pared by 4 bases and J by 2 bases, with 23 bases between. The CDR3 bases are TGCGCCAGCAGCCTGGGCCCCGTTACAGAACCCCGTAACACTGAAGCTTTCTTT. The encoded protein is CASSLGPVTEPRNTEAFF.

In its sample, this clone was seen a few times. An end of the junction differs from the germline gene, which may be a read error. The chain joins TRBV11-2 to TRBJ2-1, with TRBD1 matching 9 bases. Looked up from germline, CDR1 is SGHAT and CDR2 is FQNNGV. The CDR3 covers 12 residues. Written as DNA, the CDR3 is TGTGCCAGCAGCTTAGTCGGGACAGGGCAGGTCTTC. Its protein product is CASSLVGTGQVF.

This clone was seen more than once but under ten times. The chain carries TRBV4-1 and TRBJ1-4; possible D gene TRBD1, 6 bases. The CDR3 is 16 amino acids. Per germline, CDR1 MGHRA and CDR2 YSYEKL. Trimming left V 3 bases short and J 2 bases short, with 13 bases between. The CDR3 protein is CASSQGQGRTNEKLFF. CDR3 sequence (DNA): TGCGCCAGCAGCCAGGGCCAGGGGCGGACTAATGAAAAACTGTTTTTT.

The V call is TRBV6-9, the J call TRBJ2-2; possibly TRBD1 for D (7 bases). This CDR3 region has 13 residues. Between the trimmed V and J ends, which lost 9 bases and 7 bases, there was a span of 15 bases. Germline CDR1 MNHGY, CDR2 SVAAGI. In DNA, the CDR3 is TGTGCCAGTCGTCAGGGGGGCAGCGGGGAGCTGTTTTTT. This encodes CASRQGGSGELFF.

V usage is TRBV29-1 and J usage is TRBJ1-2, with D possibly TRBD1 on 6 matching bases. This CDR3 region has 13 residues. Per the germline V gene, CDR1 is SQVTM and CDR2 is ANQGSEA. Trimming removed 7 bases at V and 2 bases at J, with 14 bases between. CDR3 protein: CSAHGGANYGYTF. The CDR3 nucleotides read TGCAGCGCCCACGGGGGGGCCAACTATGGCTACACCTTC.